This T cell receptor beta chain stems from a study of OX40 agonist ivuxolimab in advanced cancers. The ends lost 5 bases at V and 5 bases at J; junction bases unmatched: 5. Germline V CDR1 and CDR2: MNHEY, SMNVEV (reference sequence). CDR3 length: 14 residues. TCRdb keeps only in-frame clones here, not all; method: immunoSEQ multiplex PCR. This table has 30,000 to 45,000 clones, roughly 90% appearing once. Sequenced here: CD4+ or CD8+ T cells sorted from blood, sampled in a trial of the OX40 agonist ivuxolimab. The receptor's source is an adult with an advanced solid tumor such as melanoma, head and neck, liver or kidney cancer. The chain employs TRBV27 and TRBJ2-5; 10 nucleotides line up with TRBD2. The CDR3 DNA is TGTGCCAGCAGTCCCCTAGCGGGAGTGGAGACCCAGTACTTC. Translation: CASSPLAGVETQYF.